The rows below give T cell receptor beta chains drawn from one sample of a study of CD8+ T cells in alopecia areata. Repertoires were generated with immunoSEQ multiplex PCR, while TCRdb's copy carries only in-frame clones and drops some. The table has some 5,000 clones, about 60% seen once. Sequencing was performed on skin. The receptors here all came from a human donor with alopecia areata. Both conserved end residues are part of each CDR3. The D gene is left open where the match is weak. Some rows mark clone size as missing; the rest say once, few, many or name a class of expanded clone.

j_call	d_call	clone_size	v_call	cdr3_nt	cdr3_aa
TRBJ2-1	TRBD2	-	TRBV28	TGTGCCAGCAGTACTAGCGCTAAGACCTACAATGAGCAGTTCTTC	CASSTSAKTYNEQFF
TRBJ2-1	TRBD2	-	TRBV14	TGTGCCAGCAGCCCAAGGCCTAGCGGGAGGGACAATGAGCAGTTCTTC	CASSPRPSGRDNEQFF
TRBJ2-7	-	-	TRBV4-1	TGCGCCAGCAGCCAACGGTCAGGGACGATCAACGCCTACGAGCAGTACTTC	CASSQRSGTINAYEQYF
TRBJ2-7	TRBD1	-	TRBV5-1	TGCGCCAGCAGCTCTGGGACAGGGGATGCCTACGAGCAGTACTTC	CASSSGTGDAYEQYF
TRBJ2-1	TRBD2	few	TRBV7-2	TGTGCCAGCAGCTTACCGGGAGGTCTTTACAATGAGCAGTTCTTC	CASSLPGGLYNEQFF
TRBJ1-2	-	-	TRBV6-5	TGTGCCAGCACCCCCTTTTACAATAACTATGGCTACACCTTC	CASTPFYNNYGYTF
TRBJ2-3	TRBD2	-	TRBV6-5	TGTGCCAGCAGAACAGGACTAGCGGGCACAGATACGCAGTATTTT	CASRTGLAGTDTQYF
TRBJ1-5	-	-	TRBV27	TGTGCCAGCAGAACGGGAGGGAATCAGCCCCAGCATTTT	CASRTGGNQPQHF
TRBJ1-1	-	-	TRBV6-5	TGTGTCAGCAGATACCAGGGGCGTAACACTGAGGCTTTCTTT	CVSRYQGRNTEAFF
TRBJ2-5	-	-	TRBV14	TGTGCCAGCAGCCTAATCGCAGGACCGGGGCGGACCCAGTACTTC	CASSLIAGPGRTQYF
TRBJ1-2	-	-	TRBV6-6	TGTGCCAGCACCCCCTTTTACAATAACTATGGCTACACCTTC	CASTPFYNNYGYTF
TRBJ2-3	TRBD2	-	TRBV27	TGTGCCAGCACCCGGGGACTAGCGGGAGGGTACACGGCAGATACGCAGTATTTT	CASTRGLAGGYTADTQYF
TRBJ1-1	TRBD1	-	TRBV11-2	TGTGCCAGCAGCCCCATAAGGGGGGGCGGACAGGGCAACACTGAAGCTTTCTTT	CASSPIRGGGQGNTEAFF
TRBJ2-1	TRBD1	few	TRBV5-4	TGTGCCAGCAGCTTTAGCTTATCGGGACAGGACAATGAGCAGTTCTTC	CASSFSLSGQDNEQFF
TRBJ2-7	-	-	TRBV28	TGTGCCAGCAGTTTTTTATGGTATCCCCTCTACGAGCAGTACTTC	CASSFLWYPLYEQYF
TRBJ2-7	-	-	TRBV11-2	TGTGCCAGCAGCTTAGATCTGAGCAGGCAGGGCGAGCAGTACTTC	CASSLDLSRQGEQYF
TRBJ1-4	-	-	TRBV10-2	TGCGCCAGCACTAGGGGAACTAATGAAAAACTGTTTTTT	CASTRGTNEKLFF
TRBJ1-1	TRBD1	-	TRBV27	TGTGCCAGCAGTCTAACGGGACAGATCGTGAACACTGAAGCTTTCTTT	CASSLTGQIVNTEAFF
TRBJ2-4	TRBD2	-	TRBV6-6	TGTGCCAGCGTTAATCCGGGACTAGCTGGGGGCATTCAGTACTTC	CASVNPGLAGGIQYF
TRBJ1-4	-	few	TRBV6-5	TGTGCCAGCAGTTACTCGTTGATGGATGAAAAACTGTTTTTT	CASSYSLMDEKLFF
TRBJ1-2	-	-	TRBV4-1	TGCGCCAGCAGCAGCGGGGGTTTTAGCTATGGCTACACCTTC	CASSSGGFSYGYTF
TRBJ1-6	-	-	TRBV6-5	TGTGCCAGCAGCTCCCTACAGTCACCCCTCCACTTT	CASSSLQSPLHF
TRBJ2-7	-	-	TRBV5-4	TGTGCCAGCAGCTTGCCAGGGGACGAGCAGTACTTC	CASSLPGDEQYF
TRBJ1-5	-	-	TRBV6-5	TGTGCCAGCAGTTACTCGTCTGTGAGCAATCAGCCCCAGCATTTT	CASSYSSVSNQPQHF
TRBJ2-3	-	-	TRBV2	TGTGCCAGCACCCTCGGGACACACGATGGGGATACGCAGTATTTT	CASTLGTHDGDTQYF
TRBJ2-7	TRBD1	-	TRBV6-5	TGTGCCAGCAGTTTCGACAGGGGAGGCTCCTACGAGCAGTACTTC	CASSFDRGGSYEQYF
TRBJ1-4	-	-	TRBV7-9	TGTGCCAGCAAAGCCGGAGGTGAAAAACTGTTTTTT	CASKAGGEKLFF
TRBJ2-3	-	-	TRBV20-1	TGCAGTGCGGAAATAAGGGATACGCAGTATTTT	CSAEIRDTQYF
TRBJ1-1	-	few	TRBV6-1	TGTGCCAGCCAGCGGGCAGCTGAAGCTTTCTTT	CASQRAAEAFF
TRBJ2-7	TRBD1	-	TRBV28	TGTGCCAGCATCCCGGGACAGGGCTACGAGCAGTACTTC	CASIPGQGYEQYF